These T cell receptor beta chains were read from a single sample in a study of cytomegalovirus exposure and HLA in healthy donors. Method: immunoSEQ multiplex PCR; TCRdb's copy keeps in-frame clones and lacks some. This table has about 100,000 clones, approximately 80% appearing once. The sequenced material came from PBMCs. These receptors were collected from a woman aged 55-70 years in good health and CMV-seronegative. Both conserved end residues are part of each CDR3. A D gene is named only where the DNA matches it firmly. Rows give clone size only sometimes, using once, few, many, or a class for an expanded clone.

few,TRBV30,.,13,TRBJ1-1,CAWENLDWRKAFF,TGTGCCTGGGAGAATCTGGACTGGCGGAAAGCTTTCTTT
.,TRBV5-4,.,13,TRBJ2-5,CASSLARQETQYF,TGTGCCAGCAGCTTGGCCAGACAAGAGACCCAGTACTTC
.,TRBV4-1,.,16,TRBJ2-1,CASSQDLAESYNEQFF,TGCGCCAGCAGCCAAGATTTAGCGGAATCCTACAATGAGCAGTTCTTC
few,TRBV7-9,TRBD1,15,TRBJ2-1,CASSSLRQGAHEQFF,TGTGCCAGCAGCTCCCTCCGACAGGGGGCCCATGAGCAGTTCTTC
once,TRBV6-1,TRBD1,14,TRBJ1-5,CASSEGQGSQPQHF,TGTGCCAGCAGTGAAGGACAGGGTAGTCAGCCCCAGCATTTT
.,TRBV10-1,.,14,TRBJ2-3,CASSEDRSTDTQYF,TGCGCCAGCAGTGAGGACAGGAGCACAGATACGCAGTATTTT
few,TRBV7-6,.,13,TRBJ1-1,CASSLGVEGPGDF,TGTGCCAGCAGCTTAGGGGTTGAAGGTCCGGGGGACTTT
.,TRBV5-4,TRBD1,16,TRBJ2-7,CASSFSQTGGSYEQYF,TGTGCCAGCAGCTTCAGCCAGACAGGGGGCTCCTACGAGCAGTACTTC
few,TRBV6-5,TRBD1,14,TRBJ2-5,CASSLQGALETQYF,TGTGCCAGCAGTCTCCAGGGGGCGTTGGAGACCCAGTACTTC
.,TRBV9,.,15,TRBJ1-4,CASSARGGSYEKLFF,TGTGCCAGCAGCGCCAGGGGAGGGTCTTATGAAAAACTGTTTTTT
.,TRBV18,.,14,TRBJ2-3,CASSPGGNTDTQYF,TGTGCCAGCTCACCTGGCGGGAACACAGATACGCAGTATTTT
.,TRBV7-2,TRBD1,15,TRBJ1-2,CASSPGRGTVYGYTF,TGTGCCAGCAGCCCGGGCCGGGGGACAGTCTATGGCTACACCTTC
few,TRBV28,.,16,TRBJ1-5,CASSLGGQGHNQPQHF,TGTGCCAGCAGTTTGGGGGGGCAGGGGCACAATCAGCCCCAGCATTTT
.,TRBV29-1,TRBD1,15,TRBJ1-5,CSVVVRAGGNQPQHF,TGCAGCGTTGTGGTTAGGGCAGGGGGGAATCAGCCCCAGCATTTT
.,TRBV7-2,.,14,TRBJ1-4,CASSSSTVNEKLFF,TGTGCCAGCAGCTCATCTACCGTTAATGAAAAACTGTTTTTT
.,TRBV27,.,14,TRBJ2-1,CASAPQEGYNEQFF,TGTGCCAGTGCCCCGCAGGAGGGCTACAATGAGCAGTTCTTC